This TCR beta chain was profiled in a study of blood T cell repertoires in COVID-19. The method was immunoSEQ multiplex PCR; TCRdb's version includes in-frame clones alone and lacks a portion of them. The profile shows about 300,000 clones, over 85% of them singletons. The CDR3 runs to 15 residues. Per germline, CDR1 LNHDA and CDR2 SQIVND (reference sequence). Between the trimmed V and J ends, which lost 1 base and 4 bases, there was a span of 11 bases. Sequenced sample: PBMCs or T cells enriched from blood (not recorded which). The J gene is TRBJ1-5, the V gene TRBV19, with TRBD1 as a possible D gene (5 bases). This TCR came from a woman in her 50s who had been exposed to COVID-19. CDR3 in DNA: TGTGCCAGTAGTATAGTGACGGCAGGGAATCAGCCCCAGCATTTT. As protein: CASSIVTAGNQPQHF.